These T cell receptor beta chains were read from a single sample in a study of blood T cell repertoires in COVID-19. Sequenced by immunoSEQ multiplex PCR; TCRdb stores in-frame clones only, minus some. The repertoire holds some 90,000 clones, with approximately 80% as singletons. The sample consisted of peripheral blood. These receptors all stem from a human donor in a cohort sampled during active COVID-19. Each CDR3 is given with its conserved first and last residue. Each record gives: V gene, CDR3 protein.

>TRBV19
CASSEGQDNTQYF
>TRBV11-3
CASSLDRDSYEQYF
>TRBV2
CASTEGTGTYGYTF
>TRBV19
CASTGLEGETQYF
>TRBV28
CASTSSLAGGSYNEQFF
>TRBV21-1
CASSLQGYESYEQYF
>TRBV28
CASSLSGRSYEQYF
>TRBV3-1/TRBV3-2
CASRRTGKEAFF
>TRBV11-2
CASSFGTGVVRGNTIYF
>TRBV20-1
CSARTKGELFF
>TRBV18
CASSPPQTYEQYF
>TRBV6-2/TRBV6-3
CASSYPWGRTSGKYEQYF
>TRBV30
CAWTGSGYQETQYF
>TRBV29-1
CSVAWTSGSPGEQFF
>TRBV2
CASSPGLVQETQYF